This record concerns one T cell receptor beta chain sequence. Germline lookup yields CDR1 MNHEY and CDR2 SVGEGT. V lost 10 bases to trimming and J lost 2 bases, with 12 bases between them. The CDR3 has 13 residues. These data are taken from a study of T cell repertoires in cytomegalovirus infection. TCRdb re-derived calls from the reads in MiXCR, one entry per CDR3 protein. This repertoire shows some 150,000 distinct CDR3 sequences, about 6.5% found once; its top ten account for roughly 18%. The source material was PBMCs. This clonotype was obtained from a human donor in good health (CMV status not recorded). Some clones in this sample may be carry-over from other donors' samples. The chain has TRBV6-2 or TRBV6-3 and TRBJ1-3; D gene uncertain. CDR3 DNA: TGTGCCACCCAGGAAGCGGCTGGAAACACCATATATTTT. Translating it yields CATQEAAGNTIYF.